What follows are 12 T cell receptor beta chains derived from one specimen sequenced in a study of T-cell reconstitution after alpha-beta-depleted transplantation in children. Preparation of the TCRbeta library used unique molecular identifiers. TCRdb re-called the PCR reads through MiXCR, storing one row per CDR3 protein. Counted here are approximately 1,000,000 distinct CDR3 sequences, roughly 29% occurring once; the ten biggest clones make up roughly 30%. The specimen comprised PBMCs, mostly from graft donor cells, sampled 360 days after TCRalphabeta/CD19-depleted stem cell transplant. The receptors derive from a boy younger than two who had a stem cell transplant for SCID, so the T cells may come from the graft donor.

V gene TRBV4-2 combines with J gene TRBJ1-4; weak D call: TRBD1 (5 bases). V gave up 0 bases and J gave up 6 bases, with 14 bases separating them. The CDR3 totals 16 residues. Germline loops: CDR1 LGHNA, CDR2 YNFKEQ. CDR3 amino acids: CASSQDPGRVDEKLFF. Here the CDR3 DNA reads TGTGCCAGCAGCCAAGACCCGGGACGAGTTGATGAAAAACTGTTTTTT.

The rearrangement joins TRBV7-2 to TRBJ2-3, with a weak D call TRBD2 (5 bases). This CDR3 spans 15 amino acids. Trimming shortened V by 5 bases and J by 0 bases, and 12 bases separated the two germline ends. Germline V lookup: CDR1 SGHTA, CDR2 FQGNSA. CDR3 in amino acids: CASSRGEVSTDTQYF. CDR3 bases: TGTGCCAGCAGCCGGGGTGAGGTTAGCACAGATACGCAGTATTTT. Supplemented by reference TRBV7-2 and TRBJ2-3, the full variable domain reads GAGVSQSPSNKVTEKGKDVELRCDPISGHTALYWYRQSLGQGLEFLIYFQGNSAPDKSGLPSDRFSAERTGGSVSTLTIQRTQQEDSAVYLCASSRGEVSTDTQYFGPGTRLTVL.

The J gene is TRBJ2-1, the V gene TRBV4-1, with 7 positions matching TRBD2. The V and J ends lost 0 bases and 3 bases, in that order; junction bases with no gene match: 5. Germline V lookup: CDR1 MGHRA, CDR2 YSYEKL. The CDR3 covers 16 residues. The DNA for the CDR3 is TGCGCCAGCAGCCAAGAGGGGGGGTCCTTCTACAATGAGCAGTTCTTC. Its protein product is CASSQEGGSFYNEQFF.

V gene TRBV12-3 or TRBV12-4 combines with J gene TRBJ2-7, with TRBD1 matching 7 bases. This CDR3 has 16 amino acids. The junction had 16 bases not matched to a gene; V was cut back by 5 bases and J by 6 bases. This chain's CDR3 is CASSPQLPPGTVEQYF. CDR3 coding DNA: TGTGCCAGCAGTCCACAGCTACCCCCCGGGACAGTCGAGCAGTACTTC.

The V and J genes are TRBV15 and TRBJ2-1; perhaps D is TRBD1 or TRBD2 (5 bases each). From germline, CDR1 is LNHNV and CDR2 YYDKDF (reference sequence). The CDR3 is 16 residues long. V lost 5 bases to trimming and J lost 0 bases, with 14 bases between them. The CDR3 sequence is CATSLPWGNSYNEQFF. For the CDR3, the DNA is TGTGCCACCAGCCTTCCCTGGGGGAACTCCTACAATGAGCAGTTCTTC. The full variable domain, in which reference TRBV15 and TRBJ2-1 provide the parts outside the CDR3, is DAMVIQNPRYQVTQFGKPVTLSCSQTLNHNVMYWYQQKSSQAPKLLFHYYDKDFNNEADTPDNFQSRRPNTSFCFLDIRSPGLGDTAMYLCATSLPWGNSYNEQFFGPGTRLTVL.

In this sample, this clonotype turned up a few times. The chain is built from TRBV12-3 or TRBV12-4 and TRBJ2-2, with a weak D call TRBD1 (6 bases). The CDR3 loop spans 16 amino acids. V lost 5 bases and J lost 1, with 14 bases in between. CDR3 region: CASSNPQGMNTGELFF. The CDR3 nucleotides read TGTGCCAGCAGTAACCCCCAGGGGATGAACACCGGGGAGCTGTTTTTT.

The chain couples TRBV27 to TRBJ2-7; D may be TRBD2 (6 bases). Germline assignment: CDR1 MNHEY and CDR2 SMNVEV (reference sequence). The ends were cut back, 5 bases at V and 6 bases at J, with 17 bases in the middle. The CDR3 contains 14 residues. As DNA, the CDR3 is TGTGCCAGCAGTAGTCTGCCCGGAGCGGGCGAGCAGTACTTC. Translating gives CASSSLPGAGEQYF.

This clonotype was detected a few times. The rearrangement links TRBV12-3 or TRBV12-4 to TRBJ1-4; a possible D gene is TRBD1 (5 bases). This CDR3 comprises 14 residues. The V end lost 3 bases, the J end lost 2 bases, and 7 bases lay between the germline ends. CDR3 sequence reads: CASSFGGTNEKLFF. The CDR3 bases are TGTGCCAGCAGTTTCGGGGGGACTAATGAAAAACTGTTTTTT.

The chain combines TRBV7-2 with TRBJ2-1; 10 bases map to TRBD1. Germline CDR1 reads SGHTA; CDR2 reads FQGNSA. This CDR3 comprises 17 residues. Unmatched junction bases numbered 8, after V lost 2 bases and J lost 4 bases. The CDR3 here is CASSLQWDRGFYNEQFF. Written as DNA, the CDR3 is TGTGCCAGCAGCTTACAGTGGGACAGGGGTTTTTACAATGAGCAGTTCTTC.

This clonotype was detected a few times. The chain uses TRBV27 and TRBJ2-4; 7 bases fit TRBD1. This CDR3 region has 14 residues. Germline V gene data show CDR1 as MNHEY and CDR2 as SMNVEV (reference sequence). V was clipped by 6 bases and J by 4 bases; unmatched bases: 6. CDR3 bases: TGTGCCAGCAGCCTGGACAGGATTAAAAACATTCAGTACTTC. It specifies CASSLDRIKNIQYF.

This clonotype came up a few times. This rearrangement joins TRBV7-9 to TRBJ2-5, with 8 bases aligning to TRBD1. This CDR3 is 17 amino acids long. V dropped 2 bases and J dropped 2; count of bases not matched to a gene: 10. Germline values: CDR1 SEHNR, CDR2 FQNEAQ (reference sequence). Written as DNA, the CDR3 is TGTGCCAGCAGCTTACCAAAAGCAGGACAGGGACAAGAGACCCAGTACTTC. It encodes CASSLPKAGQGQETQYF.

This chain joins TRBV29-1 and TRBJ2-2, with 11 bases aligning to TRBD2. The CDR3 is made up of 14 amino acids. Trimming took 4 bases from V and 7 from J; bases not matched to a gene: 5. The germline CDR1 and CDR2 sequences are SQVTM and ANQGSEA. CDR3 residues: CSVVTSGGVGELFF. As DNA, the CDR3 is TGCAGCGTTGTTACTAGCGGGGGTGTCGGGGAGCTGTTTTTT.